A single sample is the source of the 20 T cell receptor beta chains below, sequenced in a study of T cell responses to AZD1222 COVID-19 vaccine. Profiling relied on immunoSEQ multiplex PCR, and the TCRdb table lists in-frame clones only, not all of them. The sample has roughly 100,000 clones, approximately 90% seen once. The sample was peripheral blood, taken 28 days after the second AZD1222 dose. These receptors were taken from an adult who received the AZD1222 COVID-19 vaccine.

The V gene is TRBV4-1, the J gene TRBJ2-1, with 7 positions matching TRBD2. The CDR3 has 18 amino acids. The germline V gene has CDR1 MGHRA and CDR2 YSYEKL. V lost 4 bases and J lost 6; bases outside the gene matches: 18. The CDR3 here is CASSPSGLASGRFNEQFF. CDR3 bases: TGCGCCAGCAGCCCATCCGGACTGGCTAGCGGTAGATTCAATGAGCAGTTCTTC.

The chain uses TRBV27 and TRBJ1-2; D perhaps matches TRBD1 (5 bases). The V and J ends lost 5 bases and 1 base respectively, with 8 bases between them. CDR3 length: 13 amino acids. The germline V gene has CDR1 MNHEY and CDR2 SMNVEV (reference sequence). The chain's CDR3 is CASSIGHNYGYTF. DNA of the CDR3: TGTGCCAGCAGTATCGGACATAACTATGGCTACACCTTC.

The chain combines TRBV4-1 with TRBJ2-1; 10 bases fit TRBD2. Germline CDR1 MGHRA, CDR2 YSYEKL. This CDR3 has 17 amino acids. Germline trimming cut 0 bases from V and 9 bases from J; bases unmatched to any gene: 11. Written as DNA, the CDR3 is TGCGCCAGCAGCCAAGACTGGGCCAGCGGGAGGGCCGCTGAGCAGTTCTTC. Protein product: CASSQDWASGRAAEQFF.

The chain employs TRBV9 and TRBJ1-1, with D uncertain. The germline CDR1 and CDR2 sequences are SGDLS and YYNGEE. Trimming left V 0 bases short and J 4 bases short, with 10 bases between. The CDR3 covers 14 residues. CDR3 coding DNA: TGTGCCAGCAGCGTAGGAAACAGTGGCACTGAAGCTTTCTTT. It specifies CASSVGNSGTEAFF.

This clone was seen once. CDR3 DNA: TGCGCCAGCAGCCTACCTCGGCAGGGGGCGATGAACACTGAAGCTTTCTTT. Translating it yields CASSLPRQGAMNTEAFF. The chain links TRBV5-1 to TRBJ1-1; the match to TRBD1 covers 8 bases. Germline V CDR1 and CDR2: SGHRS, YFSETQ. The CDR3 is 17 amino acids. V lost 4 bases to trimming and J lost 0 bases; unmatched junction nucleotides: 11. The whole variable domain, filled in from reference TRBV5-1 and TRBJ1-1, reads KAGVTQTPRYLIKTRGQQVTLSCSPISGHRSVSWYQQTPGQGLQFLFEYFSETQRNKGNFPGRFSGRQFSNSRSEMNVSTLELGDSALYLCASSLPRQGAMNTEAFFGQGTRLTVV.

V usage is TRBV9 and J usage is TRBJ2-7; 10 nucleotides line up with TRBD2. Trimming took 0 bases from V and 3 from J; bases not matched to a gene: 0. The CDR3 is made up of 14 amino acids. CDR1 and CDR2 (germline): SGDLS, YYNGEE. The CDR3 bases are TGTGCCAGCAGCGTAGCTAGCGGGGGCTACGAGCAGTACTTC. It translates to CASSVASGGYEQYF.

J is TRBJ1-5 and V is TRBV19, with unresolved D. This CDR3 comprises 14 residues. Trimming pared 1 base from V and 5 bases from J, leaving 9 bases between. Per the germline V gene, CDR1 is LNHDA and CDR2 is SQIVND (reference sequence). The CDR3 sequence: CASSIGQFDQPQHF. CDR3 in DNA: TGTGCCAGTAGTATAGGGCAATTCGATCAGCCCCAGCATTTT.

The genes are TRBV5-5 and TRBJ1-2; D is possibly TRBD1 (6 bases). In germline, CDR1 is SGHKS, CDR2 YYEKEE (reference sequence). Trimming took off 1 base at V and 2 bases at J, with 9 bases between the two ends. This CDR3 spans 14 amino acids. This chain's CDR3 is CASSLNGQNYGYTF. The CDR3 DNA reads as TGTGCCAGCAGCTTGAACGGACAGAACTATGGCTACACCTTC.

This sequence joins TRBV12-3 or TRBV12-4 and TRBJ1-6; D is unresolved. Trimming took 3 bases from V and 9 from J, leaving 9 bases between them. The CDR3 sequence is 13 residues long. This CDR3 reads CASSFGFSSPLHF. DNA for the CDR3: TGTGCCAGCAGTTTCGGGTTTAGTTCACCCCTCCACTTT.

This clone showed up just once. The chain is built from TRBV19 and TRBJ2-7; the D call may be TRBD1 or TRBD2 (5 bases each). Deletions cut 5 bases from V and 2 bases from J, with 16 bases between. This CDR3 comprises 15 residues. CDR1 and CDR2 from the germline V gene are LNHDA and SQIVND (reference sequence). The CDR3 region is CASSPRRDGTYEQYF. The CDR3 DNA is TGTGCCAGTAGTCCCCGTCGGGACGGCACCTACGAGCAGTACTTC.

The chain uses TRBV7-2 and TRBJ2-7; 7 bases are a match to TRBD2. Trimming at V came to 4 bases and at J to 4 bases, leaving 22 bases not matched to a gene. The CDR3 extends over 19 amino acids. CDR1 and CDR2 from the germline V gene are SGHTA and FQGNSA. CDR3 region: CASSSNSGPGPQTRYEQYF. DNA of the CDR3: TGTGCCAGCAGCTCAAATAGCGGGCCGGGTCCCCAGACGAGATACGAGCAGTACTTC.

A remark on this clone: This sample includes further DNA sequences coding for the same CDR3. The DNA for the CDR3 is TGTGCCAGCAGCGTAGGGCAGGGAACCTACAATGAGCAGTTCTTC. Translated, it gives CASSVGQGTYNEQFF. The rearrangement joins TRBV9 to TRBJ2-1; D is perhaps TRBD1 (5 bases). From germline, CDR1 is SGDLS and CDR2 YYNGEE. With 0 bases removed from V and 2 bases from J, the gap between germline ends came to 9 bases. The CDR3 is 15 amino acids.

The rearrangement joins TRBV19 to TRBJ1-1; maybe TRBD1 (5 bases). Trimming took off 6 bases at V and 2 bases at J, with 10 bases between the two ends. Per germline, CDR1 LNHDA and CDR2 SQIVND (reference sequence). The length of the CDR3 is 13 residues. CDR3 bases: TGTGCCAGTAGGGAGCAGGGTAACACTGAAGCTTTCTTT. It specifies CASREQGNTEAFF.

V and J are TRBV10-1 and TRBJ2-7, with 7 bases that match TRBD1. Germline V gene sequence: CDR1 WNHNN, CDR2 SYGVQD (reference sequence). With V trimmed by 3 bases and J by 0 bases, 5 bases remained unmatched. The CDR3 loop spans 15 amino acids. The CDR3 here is CASSEGTASSYEQYF. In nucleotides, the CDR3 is TGCGCCAGCAGTGAAGGGACAGCAAGCTCCTACGAGCAGTACTTC.

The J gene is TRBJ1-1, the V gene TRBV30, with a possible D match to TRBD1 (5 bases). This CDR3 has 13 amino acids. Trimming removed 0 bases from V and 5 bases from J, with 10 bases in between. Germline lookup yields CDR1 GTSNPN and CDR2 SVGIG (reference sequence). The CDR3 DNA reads TGTGCCTGGAGTGTGGCAGGGTGGACTGAAGCTTTCTTT. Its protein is CAWSVAGWTEAFF.

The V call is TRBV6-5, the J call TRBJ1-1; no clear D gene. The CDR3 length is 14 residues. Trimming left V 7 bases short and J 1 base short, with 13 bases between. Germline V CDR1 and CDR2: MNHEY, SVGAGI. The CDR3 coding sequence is TGTGCCAGCACCTCTCGGATCAGGAACACTGAAGCTTTCTTT. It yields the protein CASTSRIRNTEAFF.

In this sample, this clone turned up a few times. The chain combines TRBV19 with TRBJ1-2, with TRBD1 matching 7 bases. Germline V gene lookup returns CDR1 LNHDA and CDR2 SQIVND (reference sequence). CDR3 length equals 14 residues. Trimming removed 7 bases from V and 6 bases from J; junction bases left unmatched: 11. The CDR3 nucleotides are TGTGCCAGTACTGAATCCGGGACAGAGGATGGCTACACCTTC. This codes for CASTESGTEDGYTF.

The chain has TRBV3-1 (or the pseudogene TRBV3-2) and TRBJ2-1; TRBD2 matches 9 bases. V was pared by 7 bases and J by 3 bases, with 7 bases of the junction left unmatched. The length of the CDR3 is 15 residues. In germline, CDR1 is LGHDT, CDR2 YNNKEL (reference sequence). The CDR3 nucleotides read TGTGCCAGCACGCCGGGACTAGCCCTCTACAATGAGCAGTTCTTC. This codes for CASTPGLALYNEQFF.

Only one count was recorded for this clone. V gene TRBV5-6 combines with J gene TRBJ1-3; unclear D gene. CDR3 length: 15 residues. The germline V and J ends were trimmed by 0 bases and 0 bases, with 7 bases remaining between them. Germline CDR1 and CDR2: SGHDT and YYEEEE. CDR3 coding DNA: TGTGCCAGCAGCTTGGACGGGAGCTCTGGAAACACCATATATTTT. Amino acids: CASSLDGSSGNTIYF. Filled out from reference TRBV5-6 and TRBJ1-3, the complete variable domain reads DAGVTQSPTHLIKTRGQQVTLRCSPKSGHDTVSWYQQALGQGPQFIFQYYEEEERQRGNFPDRFSGHQFPNYSSELNVNALLLGDSALYLCASSLDGSSGNTIYFGEGSWLTVV.

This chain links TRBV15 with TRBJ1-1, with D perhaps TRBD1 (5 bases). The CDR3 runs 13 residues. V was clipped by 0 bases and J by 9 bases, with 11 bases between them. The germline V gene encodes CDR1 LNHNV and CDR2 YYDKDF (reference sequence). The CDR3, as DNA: TGTGCCACCAGCAGAGACCCGCAGGGTAAAGCTTTCTTT. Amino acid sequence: CATSRDPQGKAFF.